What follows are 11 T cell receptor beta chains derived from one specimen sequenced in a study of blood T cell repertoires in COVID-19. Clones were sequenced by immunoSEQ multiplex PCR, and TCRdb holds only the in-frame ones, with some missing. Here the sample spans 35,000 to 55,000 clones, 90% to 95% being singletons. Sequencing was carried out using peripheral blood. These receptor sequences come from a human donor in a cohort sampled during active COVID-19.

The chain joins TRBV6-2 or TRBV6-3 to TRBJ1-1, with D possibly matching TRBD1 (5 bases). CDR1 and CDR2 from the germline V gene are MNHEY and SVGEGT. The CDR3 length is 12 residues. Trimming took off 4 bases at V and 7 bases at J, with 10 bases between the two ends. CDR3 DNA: TGTGCCAGCAGTTCCAGGGAAAATGAAGCTTTCTTT. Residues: CASSSRENEAFF.

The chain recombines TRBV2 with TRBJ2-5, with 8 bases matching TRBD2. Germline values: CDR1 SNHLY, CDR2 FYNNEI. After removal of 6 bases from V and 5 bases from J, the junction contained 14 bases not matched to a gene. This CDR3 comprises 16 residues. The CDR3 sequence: CASSPPGGAVGETQYF. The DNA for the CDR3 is TGTGCCAGCAGCCCACCCGGGGGGGCTGTCGGTGAGACCCAGTACTTC. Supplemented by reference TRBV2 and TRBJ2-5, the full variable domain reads EPEVTQTPSHQVTQMGQEVILRCVPISNHLYFYWYRQILGQKVEFLVSFYNNEISEKSEIFDDQFSVERPDGSNFTLKIRSTKLEDSAMYFCASSPPGGAVGETQYFGPGTRLLVL.

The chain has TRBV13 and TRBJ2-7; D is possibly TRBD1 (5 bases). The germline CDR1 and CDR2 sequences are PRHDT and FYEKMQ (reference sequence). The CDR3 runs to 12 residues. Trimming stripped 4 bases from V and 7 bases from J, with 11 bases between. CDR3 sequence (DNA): TGTGCCAGCAGCTCGACAGAGTTTGAGCAGTACTTC. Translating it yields CASSSTEFEQYF.

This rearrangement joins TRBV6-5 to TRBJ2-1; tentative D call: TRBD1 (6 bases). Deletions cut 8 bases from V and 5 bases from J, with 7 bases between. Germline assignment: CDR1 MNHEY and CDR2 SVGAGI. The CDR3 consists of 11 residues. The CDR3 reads CASGQNNEQFF. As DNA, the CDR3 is TGTGCCAGCGGACAGAACAATGAGCAGTTCTTC.

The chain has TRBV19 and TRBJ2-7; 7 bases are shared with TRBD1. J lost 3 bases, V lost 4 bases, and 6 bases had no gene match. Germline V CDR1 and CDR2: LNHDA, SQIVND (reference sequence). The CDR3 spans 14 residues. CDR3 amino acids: CASSKGAVLYEQYF. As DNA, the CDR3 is TGTGCCAGTAGTAAGGGGGCTGTACTCTACGAGCAGTACTTC.

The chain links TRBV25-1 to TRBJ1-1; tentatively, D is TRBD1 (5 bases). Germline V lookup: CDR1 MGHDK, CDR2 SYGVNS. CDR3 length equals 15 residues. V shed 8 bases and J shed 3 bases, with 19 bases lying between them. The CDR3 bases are TGTGCCAGCCGGGAGAGCGGGGCGCGGGACACTGAAGCTTTCTTT. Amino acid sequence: CASRESGARDTEAFF.

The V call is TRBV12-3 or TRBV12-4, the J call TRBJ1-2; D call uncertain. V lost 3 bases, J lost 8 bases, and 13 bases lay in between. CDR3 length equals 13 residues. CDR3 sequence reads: CASSFSVTEGYTF. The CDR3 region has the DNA TGTGCCAGCAGTTTTTCCGTCACAGAGGGCTACACCTTC.

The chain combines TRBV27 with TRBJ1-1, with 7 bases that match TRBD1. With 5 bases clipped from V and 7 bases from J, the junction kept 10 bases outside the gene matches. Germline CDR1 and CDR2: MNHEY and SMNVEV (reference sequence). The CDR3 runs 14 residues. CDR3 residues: CASSPNLGGSEAFF. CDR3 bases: TGTGCCAGCAGTCCCAATTTAGGGGGCAGTGAAGCTTTCTTT.

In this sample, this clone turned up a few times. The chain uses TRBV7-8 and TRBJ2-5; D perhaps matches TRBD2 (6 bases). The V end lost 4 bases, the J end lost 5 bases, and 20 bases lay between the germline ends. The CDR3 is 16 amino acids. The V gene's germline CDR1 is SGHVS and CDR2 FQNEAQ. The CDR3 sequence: CASSSRRAGIRETQYF. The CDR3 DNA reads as TGTGCCAGCAGCTCGAGGAGGGCGGGGATTCGGGAGACCCAGTACTTC.

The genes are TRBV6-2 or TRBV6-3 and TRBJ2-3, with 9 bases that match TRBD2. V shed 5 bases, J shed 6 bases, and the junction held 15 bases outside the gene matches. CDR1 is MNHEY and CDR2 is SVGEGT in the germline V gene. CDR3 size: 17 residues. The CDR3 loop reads CASSTKRGSGGLDTQYF. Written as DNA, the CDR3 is TGTGCCAGCAGTACGAAACGTGGAAGCGGGGGGTTGGATACGCAGTATTTT.

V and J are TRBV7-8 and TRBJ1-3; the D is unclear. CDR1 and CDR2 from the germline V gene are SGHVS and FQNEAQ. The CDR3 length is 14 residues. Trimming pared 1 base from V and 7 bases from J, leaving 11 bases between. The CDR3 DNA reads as TGTGCCAGCAGCTTAGATGGGAGAAGTAACACCATATATTTT. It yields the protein CASSLDGRSNTIYF.